This entry lists 22 T cell receptor beta chains sequenced from one sample in a study of OX40 agonist ivuxolimab in advanced cancers. Sequencing was performed with immunoSEQ multiplex PCR; in TCRdb, only in-frame clones are kept and a portion is missing. Here the sample spans tens of thousands of clones, roughly 83% being singletons. The source material was CD4+ or CD8+ T cells sorted from blood, sampled in a trial of the OX40 agonist ivuxolimab. The source is an adult with an advanced solid tumor such as melanoma, head and neck, liver or kidney cancer.

The rearrangement links TRBV4-3 to TRBJ2-3; D gene unclear. The CDR3 is 16 residues long. Germline values: CDR1 LGHNA, CDR2 YSLEER. Trimming removed 2 bases from V and 0 bases from J, with 12 bases in between. CDR3 DNA sequence: TGCGCCAGCAGCCAACACGTATTAACTAGCACAGATACGCAGTATTTT. Translating it yields CASSQHVLTSTDTQYF.

The chain joins TRBV18 to TRBJ2-6; the D is unclear. Per germline, CDR1 KGHSH and CDR2 LQKENI. The CDR3 is made up of 17 amino acids. The ends were cut back, 3 bases at V and 0 bases at J, with 12 bases in the middle. The CDR3 DNA reads TGTGCCAGCTCACCGGACGGACCCGGCTCTGGGGCCAACGTCCTGACTTTC. Amino acid sequence: CASSPDGPGSGANVLTF.

V gene TRBV6-6 combines with J gene TRBJ1-5; D possibly corresponds to TRBD1 (5 bases). Trimming pared 5 bases from V and 7 bases from J, leaving 18 bases between. The germline CDR1 and CDR2 sequences are MNHNY and SVGAGI (reference sequence). There are 15 residues in the CDR3. The CDR3 here is CASSRRGREGQPQHF. The CDR3 DNA follows: TGTGCCAGCAGTCGTCGGGGACGGGAAGGCCAGCCCCAGCATTTT.

The V gene is TRBV21-1, the J gene TRBJ2-1; no check of the table's D call, TRBD2, against the DNA was made. TRBV21-1 is marked as a pseudogene. The CDR3 consists of 18 residues. Here the CDR3 reads CASSKARLSGSKGNEQFF. CDR3 nucleotides: TGTGCCAGCAGCAAAGCCCGGCTTAGCGGGAGTAAAGGCAATGAGCAGTTCTTC.

This chain joins TRBV28 and TRBJ2-1; the D gene could be TRBD1 or TRBD2 (5 bases each). With 3 bases removed from V and 4 bases from J, the gap between germline ends came to 10 bases. CDR1 and CDR2 from the germline V gene are MDHEN and SYDVKM. The CDR3 covers 14 residues. The CDR3 protein is CASSLLAGYNEQFF. The CDR3 DNA sequence: TGTGCCAGCAGTTTGCTAGCAGGGTACAATGAGCAGTTCTTC.

The chain carries TRBV7-2 and TRBJ2-2; D unresolved. V was shortened by 1 base and J by 6 bases, with 12 bases between the two germline ends. Germline V CDR1 and CDR2: SGHTA, FQGNSA. The length of the CDR3 is 15 residues. The CDR3 bases are TGTGCCAGCAGCTTAGATAGGGTTCTGGCCGGGGAGCTGTTTTTT. It encodes CASSLDRVLAGELFF.

The rearrangement uses TRBV5-1 and TRBJ2-5, with D perhaps matching TRBD1 (6 bases). The J call is in doubt because the DNA end fits TRBJ2-7 better. Germline-derived CDR1 and CDR2 are SGHRS and YFSETQ. The CDR3 totals 14 residues. CDR3 sequence: CASSSGTLHNEQYF. The CDR3 nucleotides read TGCGCCAGCAGCTCCGGGACACTACACAACGAGCAGTACTTC.

The gene calls are TRBV7-9 and TRBJ2-7; 9 bases agree with TRBD1. CDR1 and CDR2 (germline): SEHNR, FQNEAQ (reference sequence). This CDR3 comprises 17 residues. V dropped 1 base and J dropped 2; count of bases not matched to a gene: 9. CDR3 bases: TGTGCCAGCAGCTTAGTTTGGGGACAGGGAGTTCCCTACGAGCAGTACTTC. Residues: CASSLVWGQGVPYEQYF.

This chain joins TRBV7-2 and TRBJ2-7; D call uncertain. Trimming shortened V by 6 bases and J by 2 bases, and 8 bases separated the two germline ends. The germline gives CDR1 SGHTA, CDR2 FQGNSA. This CDR3 comprises 12 residues. CDR3 in amino acids: CASRTSPYEQYF. The CDR3, as DNA: TGTGCCAGCAGGACCTCCCCCTACGAGCAGTACTTC.

The rearrangement links TRBV7-9 to TRBJ2-7, with TRBD1 matching 7 bases. This CDR3 has 14 residues. The V segment lost 1 base and the J segment 0 bases; nucleotides outside the gene matches: 0. CDR1 is SEHNR and CDR2 is FQNEAQ in the germline V gene (reference sequence). The chain's CDR3 is CASSLGTGSYEQYF. In nucleotides, the CDR3 is TGTGCCAGCAGCTTAGGGACAGGCTCCTACGAGCAGTACTTC. The full variable domain, with the rest looked up from reference TRBV7-9 and TRBJ2-7, is DTGVSQNPRHKITKRGQNVTFRCDPISEHNRLYWYRQTLGQGPEFLTYFQNEAQLEKSRLLSDRFSAERPKGSFSTLEIQRTEQGDSAMYLCASSLGTGSYEQYFGPGTRLTVT.

The rearrangement uses TRBV7-6 and TRBJ1-2; D ambiguous. The CDR3 is 13 residues long. V lost 1 base and J 10 bases, leaving 13 bases between the germline ends. Germline CDR1 reads SGHVS; CDR2 reads FNYEAQ. This CDR3 is CASSLEGYTDYTF. In nucleotides, the CDR3 is TGTGCCAGCAGCTTAGAAGGGTACACAGACTACACCTTC.

J is TRBJ2-1 and V is TRBV4-1, with 16 bases aligning to TRBD2. The CDR3 consists of 15 residues. CDR1 and CDR2 from the germline V gene are MGHRA and YSYEKL. V lost 4 bases, J lost 8 bases, and 2 bases stayed unmatched. The CDR3 nucleotides are TGCGCCAGCAGCCTGGGACTAGCGGGAGGGTATGAGCAGTTCTTC. Amino acid sequence: CASSLGLAGGYEQFF.

The V call is TRBV28, the J call TRBJ1-1, with a weak D call TRBD1 (5 bases). Trimming cost V 8 bases and J 5 bases, with 15 bases left between them. Germline V gives CDR1 MDHEN, CDR2 SYDVKM. The CDR3 is 13 amino acids. As DNA, the CDR3 is TGTGCCAGCTCAGGGACGCTGGGGACTGAAGCTTTCTTT. Protein sequence: CASSGTLGTEAFF.

This chain connects TRBV7-2 to TRBJ2-7; tentatively, D is TRBD2 (5 bases). CDR1 is SGHTA and CDR2 is FQGNSA in the germline V gene. V was clipped by 5 bases and J by 3 bases, with 11 bases between them. This CDR3 has 13 residues. CDR3 protein: CASSPPGSYEQYF. The CDR3 coding sequence is TGTGCCAGCAGCCCACCGGGAAGCTACGAGCAGTACTTC.

This chain uses TRBV7-9 with TRBJ2-5, with D perhaps matching TRBD1 (5 bases). This CDR3 has 14 amino acids. Trimming took 5 bases from V and 3 from J, leaving 13 bases between them. Germline V CDR1 and CDR2: SEHNR, FQNEAQ (reference sequence). The CDR3, as DNA: TGTGCCAGCAGCCAGTGGCAGGGAAAAGAGACCCAGTACTTC. Translated, it gives CASSQWQGKETQYF.

This clone was found a few times. This chain joins TRBV21-1 and TRBJ2-4; the tabulated D call, TRBD1, remains unverified against the DNA. TRBV21-1 is a pseudogene segment. The CDR3 loop spans 16 amino acids. Written as DNA, the CDR3 is TGTGCCAGCAGCAAATACGGTCCGGACAGCAAAAACATTCAGTACTTC. It yields the protein CASSKYGPDSKNIQYF.

The chain joins TRBV9 to TRBJ1-1; 9 bases align to TRBD1. The CDR3 sequence is 15 residues long. CDR1 and CDR2 (germline): SGDLS, YYNGEE. J was trimmed by 3 bases and V by 3 bases; bases with no gene match: 6. CDR3 DNA: TGTGCCAGCAGCGCGGGGGGACAGGGTTACACTGAAGCTTTCTTT. Translated: CASSAGGQGYTEAFF.

The rearrangement uses TRBV5-1 and TRBJ2-1, with a tentative D call TRBD1 (6 bases). The CDR3 is made up of 15 amino acids. Looked up from germline, CDR1 is SGHRS and CDR2 is YFSETQ. Trimming removed 2 bases from V and 4 bases from J, with 13 bases in between. The CDR3 DNA reads TGCGCCAGCAGCTTAACACAGGGACCTTACAATGAGCAGTTCTTC. This gives the protein CASSLTQGPYNEQFF.

This chain links TRBV5-6 with TRBJ1-2; D is perhaps TRBD1 (5 bases). The CDR3 length is 15 residues. Trimming pared 0 bases from V and 4 bases from J, leaving 13 bases between. Germline V gene data show CDR1 as SGHDT and CDR2 as YYEEEE. CDR3: CASSLEQAQLYGYTF. DNA of the CDR3: TGTGCCAGCAGCTTGGAACAGGCACAGCTCTATGGCTACACCTTC. The whole variable domain, filled in from reference TRBV5-6 and TRBJ1-2, reads DAGVTQSPTHLIKTRGQQVTLRCSPKSGHDTVSWYQQALGQGPQFIFQYYEEEERQRGNFPDRFSGHQFPNYSSELNVNALLLGDSALYLCASSLEQAQLYGYTFGSGTRLTVV.

V is TRBV2 and J is TRBJ2-5; tentatively, D is TRBD2 (7 bases). CDR3 length equals 16 residues. Per germline, CDR1 SNHLY and CDR2 FYNNEI. V was trimmed by 10 bases and J by 2 bases, leaving 23 bases between them. CDR3 coding DNA: TGTGCCACAACGGGGGGCCTACCCACCTTACAAGAGACCCAGTACTTC. Residues: CATTGGLPTLQETQYF.

The J gene is TRBJ1-5, the V gene TRBV7-2; a weak D match, TRBD1 (5 bases). This CDR3 is built from 15 residues. V was trimmed by 2 bases and J by 3 bases, leaving 11 bases between them. Germline assignment: CDR1 SGHTA and CDR2 FQGNSA. As DNA, the CDR3 is TGTGCCAGCAGCTTATGGGGGGGAATCAATCAGCCCCAGCATTTT. This translates into CASSLWGGINQPQHF.

This clone occurred a few times. V is TRBV7-2 and J is TRBJ1-3, with D tentatively TRBD1 (5 bases). V gave up 8 bases and J gave up 0 bases, with 23 bases separating them. The germline CDR1 and CDR2 sequences are SGHTA and FQGNSA. CDR3 length: 18 amino acids. In nucleotides, the CDR3 is TGTGCCAGCGAGGGAGGGGAAACGCCGAACAGCTCTGGAAACACCATATATTTT. Translated: CASEGGETPNSSGNTIYF.